The source of this TCR beta chain is a study of regulatory T cells in long-lasting Graves disease. The study's findings and limits: Whereas new patients shared 966 public clonotypes, persistent patients shared more, at about 3,000.

This clonotype was counted many times. Its antigen is not known. Combining iRepertoire HTBI primers with Arm-PCR of CDR3 regions, the authors built TCR beta libraries. MiXCR was run by TCRdb on the multiplex PCR reads, yielding one entry per CDR3 protein. The table records about 540,000 distinct CDR3 sequences, roughly 14% of them present only once. Noted time point: newly diagnosed GD, antithyroid drugs for less than 3 months. From RNA extracted from PBMCs, the TCR library was made. CDR3 length: 12 residues. Trimming stripped 7 bases from V and 0 bases from J, with 5 bases between. From germline, CDR1 is SNHLY and CDR2 FYNNEI. These records were also assigned to another study, of T cells in Graves' hyperthyroidism and ophthalmopathy. In that study: The study defined stable Graves' hyperthyroidism as no ophthalmopathy progression within 18 months. The primer set for the first-round RT-PCR of the TCR CDR3 was HTBI.

Material: peripheral blood mononuclear cells (PBMCs), obtained at new diagnosis, from a patient treated with antithyroid drugs. The chain has TRBV2 and TRBJ2-3, with D hard to call. The sequence derives from a man aged 30 to 45 with Graves disease. CDR3 nucleotide sequence: TGTGCCAGCACAGAGAGCACAGATACGCAGTATTTT. Translated: CASTESTDTQYF. Filled out from reference TRBV2 and TRBJ2-3, the complete variable domain reads EPEVTQTPSHQVTQMGQEVILRCVPISNHLYFYWYRQILGQKVEFLVSFYNNEISEKSEIFDDQFSVERPDGSNFTLKIRSTKLEDSAMYFCASTESTDTQYFGPGTRLTVL.